This T cell receptor beta chain was profiled in a study of T cells in Graves' hyperthyroidism and ophthalmopathy. Study overall: Blood was drawn when the patient was first diagnosed and still untreated. Study findings and constraints: Most clonotypes expanded in thyroid above 0.001 were likewise present in blood.

This clonotype was counted many times. Its cognate antigen is unknown. What was amplified from RNA transcripts were TCR beta CDR3 regions. The primer set for the first-round RT-PCR of the TCR CDR3 was HTBI. TCRdb re-called the multiplex PCR reads with MiXCR, one entry per CDR3 protein. The sample has about 720,000 distinct CDR3 sequences; about 16% are singletons. Trimming took 6 bases from V and 4 from J, leaving 23 bases between them. Germline CDR1 is SGHRS and CDR2 is YFSETQ. The CDR3 is 17 amino acids. Sequenced material: blood. This TCR derives from a man aged 18 to 35 with Graves' hyperthyroidism. The chain has TRBV5-1 and TRBJ2-1; tentatively, D is TRBD1 or TRBD2 (5 bases each). Written as DNA, the CDR3 is TGCGCCAGCACCATAGGGACCCGAGCCATGGGGTACAATGAGCAGTTCTTC. Protein product: CASTIGTRAMGYNEQFF. The full variable domain, in which reference TRBV5-1 and TRBJ2-1 provide the parts outside the CDR3, is KAGVTQTPRYLIKTRGQQVTLSCSPISGHRSVSWYQQTPGQGLQFLFEYFSETQRNKGNFPGRFSGRQFSNSRSEMNVSTLELGDSALYLCASTIGTRAMGYNEQFFGPGTRLTVL.